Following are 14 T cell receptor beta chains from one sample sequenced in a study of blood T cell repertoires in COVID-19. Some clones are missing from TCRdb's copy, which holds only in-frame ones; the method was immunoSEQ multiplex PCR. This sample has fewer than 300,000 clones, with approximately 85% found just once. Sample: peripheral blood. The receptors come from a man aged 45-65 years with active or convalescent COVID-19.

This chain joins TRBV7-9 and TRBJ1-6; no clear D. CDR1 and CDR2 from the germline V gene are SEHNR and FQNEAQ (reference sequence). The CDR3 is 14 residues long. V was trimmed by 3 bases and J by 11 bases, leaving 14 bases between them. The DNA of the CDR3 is TGTGCCAGCAGCTTGCCCGAGACTGTTGCACCCCTCCACTTT. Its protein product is CASSLPETVAPLHF.

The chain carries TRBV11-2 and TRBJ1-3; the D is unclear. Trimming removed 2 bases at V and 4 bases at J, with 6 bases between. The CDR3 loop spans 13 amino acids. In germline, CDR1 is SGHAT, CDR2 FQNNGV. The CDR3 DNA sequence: TGTGCCAGCAGCTTAAACAGAGGAAACACCATATATTTT. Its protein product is CASSLNRGNTIYF. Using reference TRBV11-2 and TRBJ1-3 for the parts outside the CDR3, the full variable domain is EAGVAQSPRYKIIEKRQSVAFWCNPISGHATLYWYQQILGQGPKLLIQFQNNGVVDDSQLPKDRFSAERLKGVDSTLKIQPAKLEDSAVYLCASSLNRGNTIYFGEGSWLTVV.

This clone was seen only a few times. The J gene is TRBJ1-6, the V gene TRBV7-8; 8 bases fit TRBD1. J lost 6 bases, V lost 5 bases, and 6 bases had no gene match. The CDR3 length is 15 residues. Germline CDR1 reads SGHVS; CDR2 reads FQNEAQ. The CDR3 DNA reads TGTGCCAGCAGCCCGCACGACAGGGGTAATTCACCCCTCCACTTT. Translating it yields CASSPHDRGNSPLHF.

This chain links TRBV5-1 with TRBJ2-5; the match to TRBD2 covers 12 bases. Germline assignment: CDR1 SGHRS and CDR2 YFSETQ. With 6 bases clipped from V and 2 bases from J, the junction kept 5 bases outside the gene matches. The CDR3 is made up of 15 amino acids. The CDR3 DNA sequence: TGCGCCAGCAAACGGACTAGCGGGGCACAAGAGACCCAGTACTTC. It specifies CASKRTSGAQETQYF.

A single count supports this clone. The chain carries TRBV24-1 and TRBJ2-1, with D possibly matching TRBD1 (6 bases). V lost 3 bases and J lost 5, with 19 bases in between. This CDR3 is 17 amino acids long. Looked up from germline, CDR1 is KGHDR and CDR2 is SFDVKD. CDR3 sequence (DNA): TGTGCCACCAGTGATCCAAGAACAGGGAGTAACAACAATGAGCAGTTCTTC. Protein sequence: CATSDPRTGSNNNEQFF.

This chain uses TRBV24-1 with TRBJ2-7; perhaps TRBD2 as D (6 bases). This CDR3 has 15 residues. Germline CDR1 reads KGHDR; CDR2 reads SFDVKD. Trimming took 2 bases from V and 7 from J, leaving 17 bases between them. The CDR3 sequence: CATSDSHLKAGEQYF. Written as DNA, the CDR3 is TGTGCCACCAGTGATTCACACCTCAAGGCGGGGGAGCAGTACTTC.

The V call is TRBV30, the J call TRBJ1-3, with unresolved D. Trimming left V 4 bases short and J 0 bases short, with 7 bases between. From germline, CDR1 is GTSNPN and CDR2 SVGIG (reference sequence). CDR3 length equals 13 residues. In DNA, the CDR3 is TGTGCCTGGAACTTTCTCTCTGGAAACACCATATATTTT. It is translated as CAWNFLSGNTIYF.

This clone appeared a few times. CDR3 in amino acids: CASSRDRARYNSPLHF. The CDR3 nucleotides are TGTGCCAGCAGCCGCGACAGGGCTAGGTATAATTCACCCCTCCACTTT. The gene calls are TRBV11-2 and TRBJ1-6, with TRBD1 matching 7 bases. This CDR3 has 16 amino acids. In germline, CDR1 is SGHAT, CDR2 FQNNGV. With V trimmed by 5 bases and J by 4 bases, 8 bases remained unmatched.

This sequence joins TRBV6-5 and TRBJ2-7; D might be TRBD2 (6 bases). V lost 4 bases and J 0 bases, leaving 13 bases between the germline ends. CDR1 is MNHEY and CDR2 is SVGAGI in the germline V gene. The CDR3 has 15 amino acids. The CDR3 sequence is CASSSGLAFSYEQYF. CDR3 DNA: TGTGCCAGCAGTTCCGGGCTAGCGTTCTCCTACGAGCAGTACTTC.

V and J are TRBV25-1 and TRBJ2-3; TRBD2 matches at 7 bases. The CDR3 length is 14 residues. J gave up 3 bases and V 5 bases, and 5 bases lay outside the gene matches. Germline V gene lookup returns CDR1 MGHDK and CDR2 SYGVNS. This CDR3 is CASSYGGFTDTQYF. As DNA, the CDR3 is TGTGCCAGCAGTTACGGGGGGTTTACAGATACGCAGTATTTT.

DNA of the CDR3: TGTGCCAGCAGCGGGGACTCCAGCTCCTACAATGAGCAGTTCTTC. Translated: CASSGDSSSYNEQFF. This chain joins TRBV11-3 and TRBJ2-1; a weak D match, TRBD2 (6 bases). The CDR3 consists of 15 residues. CDR1 and CDR2 from the germline V gene are SGHNT and YENEEA. Trimming cost V 5 bases and J 0 bases, with 11 bases left between them.

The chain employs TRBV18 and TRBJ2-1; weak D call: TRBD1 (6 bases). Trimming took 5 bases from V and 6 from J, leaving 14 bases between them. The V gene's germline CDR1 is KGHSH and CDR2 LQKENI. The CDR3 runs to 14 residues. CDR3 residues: CASSTNLQGNEQFF. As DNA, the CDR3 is TGTGCCAGCTCAACGAACTTACAGGGCAATGAGCAGTTCTTC.

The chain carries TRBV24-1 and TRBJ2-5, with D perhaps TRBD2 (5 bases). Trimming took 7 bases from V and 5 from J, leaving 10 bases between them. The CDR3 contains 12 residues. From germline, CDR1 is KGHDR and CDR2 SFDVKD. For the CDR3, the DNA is TGTGCCACCAGCGGGAATGCGGAGACCCAGTACTTC. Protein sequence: CATSGNAETQYF.

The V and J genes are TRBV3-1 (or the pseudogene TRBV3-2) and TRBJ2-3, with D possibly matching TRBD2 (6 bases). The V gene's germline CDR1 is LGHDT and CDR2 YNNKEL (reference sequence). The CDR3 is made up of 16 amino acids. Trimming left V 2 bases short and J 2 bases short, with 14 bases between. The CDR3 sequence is CASSQSRLAYTDTQYF. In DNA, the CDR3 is TGTGCCAGCAGCCAAAGCAGGCTAGCGTACACAGATACGCAGTATTTT.